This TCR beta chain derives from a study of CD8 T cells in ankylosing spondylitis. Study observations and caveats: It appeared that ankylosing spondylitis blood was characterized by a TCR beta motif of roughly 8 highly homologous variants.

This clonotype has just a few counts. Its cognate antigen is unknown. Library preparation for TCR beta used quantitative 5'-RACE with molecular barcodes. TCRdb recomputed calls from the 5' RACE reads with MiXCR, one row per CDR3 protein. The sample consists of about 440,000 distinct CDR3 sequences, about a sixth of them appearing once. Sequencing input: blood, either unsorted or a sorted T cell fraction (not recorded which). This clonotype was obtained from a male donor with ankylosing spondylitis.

CDR3 sequence (DNA): TGCAGTGCGAGACGTTCGGAGACCCAGTACTTC. Protein: CSARRSETQYF. The V call is TRBV20-1, the J call TRBJ2-5, with unresolved D. Germline V gene data show CDR1 as DFQATT and CDR2 as SNEGSKA (reference sequence). The V gene lost 6 bases and the J gene lost 5 bases, with 10 bases spanning the gap. This CDR3 spans 11 amino acids.